This T cell receptor (beta chain) derives from a study of T cells after yellow fever vaccination. There are many counts of this clonotype. For TCR, cDNA came from 5'RACE template switching, which added a universal primer site and UMIs. TCRdb processed the 5' RACE reads anew with MiXCR; each CDR3 protein has one entry. The sample holds 40,000 or so distinct CDR3 sequences, 6.5% to 8.5% seen once. The CDR3 is 14 amino acids. Germline loops: CDR1 LGHDT, CDR2 YNNKEL (reference sequence). The V gene end was trimmed by 10 bases and the J gene end by 2 bases; junction bases not matched to a gene: 8. This chain joins TRBV3-1 and TRBJ2-1; 7 nucleotides match TRBD2. The TCR sequence derives from a man under 40 who received the YFV17D yellow fever vaccine. Source: CD8+ T cells not binding an NS4B(214-222) dextramer, sorted from PBMCs, taken 45 days after the yellow fever booster vaccination. The CDR3 spells CATSLASTYNEQFF. The CDR3 DNA sequence: TGTGCCACCTCACTAGCGTCCACCTACAATGAGCAGTTCTTC.